A selection of T cell receptor beta chains follows, all from one sample in a study of blood T cell repertoires in COVID-19. This table comes from immunoSEQ multiplex PCR, and its TCRdb copy is limited to in-frame clones, with some not included. The sample lists 45,000 to 60,000 clones, about 91% occurring once. Sample: peripheral blood. These receptors originate from a middle-aged man with acute or convalescent COVID-19. Each CDR3 is given with its conserved first and last residue. D genes are given only for firm matches. Not every row has a clone size; where given, it reads once, few, many or a size class.

clone size: .
D gene: TRBD1
V gene: TRBV7-2
J gene: TRBJ2-3
CDR3 DNA: TGTGCCAGCAGCTCGGGACAGGGTGAGGATACGCAGTATTTT
CDR3 protein: CASSSGQGEDTQYF

clone size: .
D gene: TRBD1
V gene: TRBV5-6
J gene: TRBJ2-2
CDR3 DNA: TGTGCCAGCAGCTTCGGGCCGCCGGGACAGGGCATAGGCGGGGAGCTGTTTTTT
CDR3 protein: CASSFGPPGQGIGGELFF

clone size: .
D gene: .
V gene: TRBV6-6
J gene: TRBJ2-2
CDR3 DNA: TGTGCCAGCAGAACCCACTCGGACTCCACCGGGGAGCTGTTTTTT
CDR3 protein: CASRTHSDSTGELFF

clone size: .
D gene: .
V gene: TRBV10-3
J gene: TRBJ2-5
CDR3 DNA: TGTGCCATCAGTACCCGGGGTGGGACCCAGTACTTC
CDR3 protein: CAISTRGGTQYF

clone size: .
D gene: .
V gene: TRBV7-6
J gene: TRBJ1-1
CDR3 DNA: TGTGCCAGCAGCATAACACAGAACACTGAAGCTTTCTTT
CDR3 protein: CASSITQNTEAFF

clone size: .
D gene: .
V gene: TRBV21-1
J gene: TRBJ2-3
CDR3 DNA: TGTGCCAGCAGCAACATACCGGCTTCTAGCGGGGGGGCCTCATTCGCAGATACGCAGTATTTT
CDR3 protein: CASSNIPASSGGASFADTQYF

clone size: .
D gene: TRBD1
V gene: TRBV6-5
J gene: TRBJ1-2
CDR3 DNA: TGTGCCAGCAAACCCGGACAGGATAACTATGGCTACACCTTC
CDR3 protein: CASKPGQDNYGYTF

clone size: .
D gene: .
V gene: TRBV5-4
J gene: TRBJ1-2
CDR3 DNA: TGTGCCAGCAGCTTGCCAGGCAACTATGGCTACACCTTC
CDR3 protein: CASSLPGNYGYTF

clone size: .
D gene: .
V gene: TRBV7-2
J gene: TRBJ2-3
CDR3 DNA: TGTGCCAGCAGCTCAACTCAAGCCCTTGGCACAGATACGCAGTATTTT
CDR3 protein: CASSSTQALGTDTQYF

clone size: .
D gene: TRBD1
V gene: TRBV18
J gene: TRBJ2-2
CDR3 DNA: TGTGCCAGCTCACCACCCGGACACAGGGGTAGCACCGGGGAGCTGTTTTTT
CDR3 protein: CASSPPGHRGSTGELFF

clone size: .
D gene: TRBD2
V gene: TRBV27
J gene: TRBJ2-5
CDR3 DNA: TGTGCCAGCAGCCCTCCCCGGGGGGGCCAAGAGACCCAGTACTTC
CDR3 protein: CASSPPRGGQETQYF

clone size: .
D gene: TRBD1
V gene: TRBV6-5
J gene: TRBJ1-2
CDR3 DNA: TGTGCCAGCAGAACAGGGGACGGCGGCTACACCTTC
CDR3 protein: CASRTGDGGYTF

clone size: .
D gene: .
V gene: TRBV29-1
J gene: TRBJ2-7
CDR3 DNA: TGCAGCGCCCGAGGTGGCCAAAAAGAGGAGCAGTACTTC
CDR3 protein: CSARGGQKEEQYF

clone size: .
D gene: TRBD1
V gene: TRBV12-3/TRBV12-4
J gene: TRBJ2-1
CDR3 DNA: TGTGCCAGCAGTGGACAGGGTAACAATGAGCAGTTCTTC
CDR3 protein: CASSGQGNNEQFF

clone size: .
D gene: TRBD1
V gene: TRBV5-1
J gene: TRBJ1-4
CDR3 DNA: TGCGCCAGCAGCCCCACAGGACAGGGGACTAATGAAAAACTGTTTTTT
CDR3 protein: CASSPTGQGTNEKLFF

clone size: .
D gene: TRBD1
V gene: TRBV7-9
J gene: TRBJ2-7
CDR3 DNA: TGTGCCAGCAGCTTACAAAGAAACAGGGGTCAGTACGAGCAGTACTTC
CDR3 protein: CASSLQRNRGQYEQYF

clone size: once
D gene: .
V gene: TRBV19
J gene: TRBJ2-6
CDR3 DNA: TGTGCCAGTAGTACTAGGGGGGCCAACGTCCTGACTTTC
CDR3 protein: CASSTRGANVLTF

clone size: .
D gene: .
V gene: TRBV5-1
J gene: TRBJ2-7
CDR3 DNA: TGCGCCAGCAGCCCATCACAGGGCTACGAGCAGTACTTC
CDR3 protein: CASSPSQGYEQYF

clone size: .
D gene: .
V gene: TRBV18
J gene: TRBJ1-1
CDR3 DNA: TGTGCCAGCTCACCAGGGGGCCGGGGCGCTGAAGCTTTCTTT
CDR3 protein: CASSPGGRGAEAFF

clone size: once
D gene: TRBD1
V gene: TRBV27
J gene: TRBJ2-1
CDR3 DNA: TGTGCCAGCAGGGACAGGGTACCCTACAATGAGCAGTTCTTC
CDR3 protein: CASRDRVPYNEQFF

clone size: .
D gene: .
V gene: TRBV24-1
J gene: TRBJ1-1
CDR3 DNA: TGTGCCACCAGTGACCCTCGACACAGGGAAGGGGAAGCTTTCTTT
CDR3 protein: CATSDPRHREGEAFF

clone size: .
D gene: TRBD1
V gene: TRBV2
J gene: TRBJ1-5
CDR3 DNA: TGTGCCAGCACTTCTAGGACAGGGATCAATCAGCCCCAGCATTTT
CDR3 protein: CASTSRTGINQPQHF

clone size: .
D gene: TRBD1
V gene: TRBV6-4
J gene: TRBJ1-1
CDR3 DNA: TGTGCCAGCAAGCGGACAGGGGGAAACGCTGAAGCTTTCTTT
CDR3 protein: CASKRTGGNAEAFF

clone size: .
D gene: .
V gene: TRBV5-4
J gene: TRBJ2-7
CDR3 DNA: TGTGCCAGCAGCGCCAGGGGCCTTAACTCCTACGAGCAGTACTTC
CDR3 protein: CASSARGLNSYEQYF

clone size: .
D gene: .
V gene: TRBV6-1
J gene: TRBJ2-2
CDR3 DNA: TGTGCCAGCAGTGAAGCGCACGCAGGGGACACCGGGGAGCTGTTTTTT
CDR3 protein: CASSEAHAGDTGELFF

clone size: .
D gene: .
V gene: TRBV9
J gene: TRBJ2-4
CDR3 DNA: TGTGCCAGCAGCGTAGCGGGGGGCGCGGGAAAAAACATTCAGTACTTC
CDR3 protein: CASSVAGGAGKNIQYF

clone size: .
D gene: .
V gene: TRBV28
J gene: TRBJ1-2
CDR3 DNA: TGTGCCACCATGGTTCAGGGTGAGCAGTACACCTTC
CDR3 protein: CATMVQGEQYTF

clone size: .
D gene: TRBD1
V gene: TRBV27
J gene: TRBJ2-7
CDR3 DNA: TGTGCCAGCGGGTTTTTCGGGACAGCCTACGCCTTCGAGCAGTACTTC
CDR3 protein: CASGFFGTAYAFEQYF

clone size: .
D gene: .
V gene: TRBV19
J gene: TRBJ1-6
CDR3 DNA: TGTGCCAGTAGTAAGCAGGCGAGCTCCTATAATTCACCCCTCCACTTT
CDR3 protein: CASSKQASSYNSPLHF

clone size: .
D gene: .
V gene: TRBV4-2
J gene: TRBJ1-1
CDR3 DNA: TGTGCCAGCAGCGAAGGGGGGGGCACTGAAGCTTTCTTT
CDR3 protein: CASSEGGGTEAFF

clone size: .
D gene: TRBD1
V gene: TRBV19
J gene: TRBJ1-2
CDR3 DNA: TGTGCCAGTAGTATTCAAACAGGGGTTAACTATGGCTACACCTTC
CDR3 protein: CASSIQTGVNYGYTF

clone size: once
D gene: .
V gene: TRBV28
J gene: TRBJ1-2
CDR3 DNA: TGTGCCAGCAGTTTAACTCCCGCTCTGGGCTACACCTTC
CDR3 protein: CASSLTPALGYTF

clone size: once
D gene: .
V gene: TRBV7-2
J gene: TRBJ1-3
CDR3 DNA: TGTGCCAGCAGCCCCGCGGGACCGTTTCTTTCTGGAAACACCATATATTTT
CDR3 protein: CASSPAGPFLSGNTIYF

clone size: few
D gene: .
V gene: TRBV23-1
J gene: TRBJ1-1
CDR3 DNA: TGCGCCAGCAGTCAAGTGTCTTCAGGCTGGATCACTGAAGCTTTCTTT
CDR3 protein: CASSQVSSGWITEAFF

clone size: .
D gene: TRBD1
V gene: TRBV27
J gene: TRBJ2-3
CDR3 DNA: TGTGCCAGCAGACCGGGACAGGGATTTCGCACAGATACGCAGTATTTT
CDR3 protein: CASRPGQGFRTDTQYF

clone size: .
D gene: TRBD1
V gene: TRBV12-5
J gene: TRBJ2-1
CDR3 DNA: TGTGCTAGTGGTTTGGGACAGGGGGTCTACAATGAGCAGTTCTTC
CDR3 protein: CASGLGQGVYNEQFF

clone size: .
D gene: TRBD1
V gene: TRBV2
J gene: TRBJ2-1
CDR3 DNA: TGTGCCAGCAGCCTCAGGGGGCGCTTTGGAGATGAGCAGTTCTTC
CDR3 protein: CASSLRGRFGDEQFF

clone size: .
D gene: .
V gene: TRBV7-2
J gene: TRBJ1-5
CDR3 DNA: TGTGCCAGCAGCTTCCCCGGGGATCAGCCCCAGCATTTT
CDR3 protein: CASSFPGDQPQHF

clone size: .
D gene: TRBD2
V gene: TRBV4-2
J gene: TRBJ2-7
CDR3 DNA: TGTGCCAGCTCTGTTGCGGGGGAACAAAACTACGAGCAGTACTTC
CDR3 protein: CASSVAGEQNYEQYF

clone size: once
D gene: TRBD2
V gene: TRBV11-2
J gene: TRBJ2-5
CDR3 DNA: TGTGCCAGCAGCGATAAGCGGGGTCCGGGCGAGACCCAGTACTTC
CDR3 protein: CASSDKRGPGETQYF

clone size: .
D gene: .
V gene: TRBV11-2
J gene: TRBJ1-2
CDR3 DNA: TGTGCCAGCAGCTTAGGGGGCGACTACACCTTC
CDR3 protein: CASSLGGDYTF

clone size: once
D gene: TRBD1
V gene: TRBV7-9
J gene: TRBJ1-2
CDR3 DNA: TGTGCCAGCAGCTCCCAGGGGGCTCTGGGCTACACCTTC
CDR3 protein: CASSSQGALGYTF

clone size: .
D gene: .
V gene: TRBV30
J gene: TRBJ1-4
CDR3 DNA: TGTGCCTGGAGGGGGGGGGCTCTGGAAAAACTGTTTTTT
CDR3 protein: CAWRGGALEKLFF

clone size: .
D gene: .
V gene: TRBV7-9
J gene: TRBJ1-1
CDR3 DNA: TGTGCCAGCAGCTTTTCAGGGTTGAACACTGAAGCTTTCTTT
CDR3 protein: CASSFSGLNTEAFF

clone size: few
D gene: .
V gene: TRBV2
J gene: TRBJ2-3
CDR3 DNA: TGTGCCAGCAGTGAAGCAATAAGGGGTACGCAGTATTTT
CDR3 protein: CASSEAIRGTQYF

clone size: .
D gene: .
V gene: TRBV7-9
J gene: TRBJ1-1
CDR3 DNA: TGTGCCAGCATCCGCGGTGGTACTGAAGCTTTCTTT
CDR3 protein: CASIRGGTEAFF

clone size: .
D gene: .
V gene: TRBV5-1
J gene: TRBJ2-3
CDR3 DNA: TGCGCCAGCAGCTTGGGGCAGGGATTCACAGATACGCAGTATTTT
CDR3 protein: CASSLGQGFTDTQYF

clone size: .
D gene: .
V gene: TRBV28
J gene: TRBJ2-7
CDR3 DNA: TGTGCCAGCAGGGGTGGAGAGTACGAGCAGTACTTC
CDR3 protein: CASRGGEYEQYF

clone size: .
D gene: .
V gene: TRBV3-1/TRBV3-2
J gene: TRBJ1-2
CDR3 DNA: TGTGCCAGCAGTGTTGACCTCCGGGGTGGCTACACCTTC
CDR3 protein: CASSVDLRGGYTF

clone size: few
D gene: .
V gene: TRBV11-2
J gene: TRBJ1-3
CDR3 DNA: TGTGCCAGCAGCCTAAGCATCTCTGGAAACACCATATATTTT
CDR3 protein: CASSLSISGNTIYF

clone size: .
D gene: .
V gene: TRBV25-1
J gene: TRBJ1-1
CDR3 DNA: TGTGCCAGCACCCGGGAGAACCCTGGGTCGACCACTGAAGCTTTCTTT
CDR3 protein: CASTRENPGSTTEAFF

clone size: .
D gene: TRBD2
V gene: TRBV5-1
J gene: TRBJ2-7
CDR3 DNA: TGCGCCAGCAGCCCAAGCGGGGGGGCCCTTTACGAGCAGTACTTC
CDR3 protein: CASSPSGGALYEQYF

clone size: .
D gene: .
V gene: TRBV5-6
J gene: TRBJ1-4
CDR3 DNA: TGTGCCAGCAGCTTGGGCCCCTGGAGGGACAATGAAAAACTGTTTTTT
CDR3 protein: CASSLGPWRDNEKLFF

clone size: .
D gene: TRBD1
V gene: TRBV3-1/TRBV3-2
J gene: TRBJ1-4
CDR3 DNA: TGTGCCAGCAGCCAAGCCAGTACCGGGACAGGGGGCGGAAAACTGTTTTTT
CDR3 protein: CASSQASTGTGGGKLFF